The present TCR beta chain was sequenced within a study of human T cells and chemical hapten exposure. Study-level results: All donors were alopecia patients, so their immunity may differ from that of healthy people.

Specified time point: patch test 2, 6 weeks after DPC sensitization. The treatment here: therapeutic diphenylcyclopropenone sensitization with weekly scalp DPC. TCRdb re-derived calls from the RACE reads in MiXCR, one entry per CDR3 protein. The sample shows roughly 96,000 distinct CDR3 sequences, about 9.6% of them seen only once. The CDR3 contains 15 residues. The germline V gene has CDR1 SNHLY and CDR2 FYNNEI. Trimming took 5 bases from V and 2 from J, leaving 13 bases between them. Concerning this clonotype itself: Antigen: not known.

Sequences were derived from whole blood, sampled in connection with sensitization to the hapten diphenylcyclopropenone (DPC). The rearrangement joins TRBV2 to TRBJ1-5, with D maybe TRBD1 (6 bases). The sequence came from a woman between 40 and 55 years old with alopecia areata. Some clones in this sample may be carry-over from other donors' samples. CDR3 bases: TGTGCCAGCAGTCCGCTACAGGGAGGCAATCAGCCCCAGCATTTT. It is translated as CASSPLQGGNQPQHF. Complete variable domain (other parts from reference TRBV2 and TRBJ1-5): EPEVTQTPSHQVTQMGQEVILRCVPISNHLYFYWYRQILGQKVEFLVSFYNNEISEKSEIFDDQFSVERPDGSNFTLKIRSTKLEDSAMYFCASSPLQGGNQPQHFGDGTRLSIL.